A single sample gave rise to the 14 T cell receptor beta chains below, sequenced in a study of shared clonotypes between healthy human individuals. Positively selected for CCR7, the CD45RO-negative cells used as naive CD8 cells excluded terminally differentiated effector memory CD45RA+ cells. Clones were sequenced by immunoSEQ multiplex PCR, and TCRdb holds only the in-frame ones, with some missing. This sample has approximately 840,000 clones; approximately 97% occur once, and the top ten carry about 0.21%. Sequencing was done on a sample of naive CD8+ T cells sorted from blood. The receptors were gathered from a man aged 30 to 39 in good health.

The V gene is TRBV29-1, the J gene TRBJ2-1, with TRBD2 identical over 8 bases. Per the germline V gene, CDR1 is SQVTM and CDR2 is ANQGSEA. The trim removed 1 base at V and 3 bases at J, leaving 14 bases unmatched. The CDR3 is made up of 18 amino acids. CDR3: CSVEGGPLLAVSYNEQFF. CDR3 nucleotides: TGCAGCGTTGAAGGGGGGCCGTTACTAGCGGTAAGCTACAATGAGCAGTTCTTC.

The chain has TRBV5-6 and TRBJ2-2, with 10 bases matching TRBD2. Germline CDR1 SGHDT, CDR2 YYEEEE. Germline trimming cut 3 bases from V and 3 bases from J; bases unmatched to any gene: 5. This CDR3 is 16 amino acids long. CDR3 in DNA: TGTGCCAGCAGCTCTAGCGGGAGTGGGGACACCGGGGAGCTGTTTTTT. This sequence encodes CASSSSGSGDTGELFF.

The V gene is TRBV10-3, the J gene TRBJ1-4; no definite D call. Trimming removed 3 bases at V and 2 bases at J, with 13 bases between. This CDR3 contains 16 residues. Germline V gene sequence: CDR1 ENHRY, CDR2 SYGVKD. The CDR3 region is CAISDPTDGTNEKLFF. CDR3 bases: TGTGCCATCAGTGACCCCACCGATGGGACTAATGAAAAACTGTTTTTT.

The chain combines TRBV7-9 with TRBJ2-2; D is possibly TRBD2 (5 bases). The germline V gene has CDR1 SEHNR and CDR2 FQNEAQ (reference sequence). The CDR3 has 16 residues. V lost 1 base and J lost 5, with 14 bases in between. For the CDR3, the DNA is TGTGCCAGCAGCTTAGGAGGGTTAAGGCGTACCGGGGAGCTGTTTTTT. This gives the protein CASSLGGLRRTGELFF.

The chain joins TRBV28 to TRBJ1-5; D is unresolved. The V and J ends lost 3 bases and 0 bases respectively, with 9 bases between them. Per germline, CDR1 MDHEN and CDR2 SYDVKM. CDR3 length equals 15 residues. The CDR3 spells CASSLVAASNQPQHF. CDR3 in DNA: TGTGCCAGCAGTTTGGTGGCAGCTAGCAATCAGCCCCAGCATTTT. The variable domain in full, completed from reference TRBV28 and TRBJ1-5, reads DVKVTQSSRYLVKRTGEKVFLECVQDMDHENMFWYRQDPGLGLRLIYFSYDVKMKEKGDIPEGYSVSREKKERFSLILESASTNQTSMYLCASSLVAASNQPQHFGDGTRLSIL.

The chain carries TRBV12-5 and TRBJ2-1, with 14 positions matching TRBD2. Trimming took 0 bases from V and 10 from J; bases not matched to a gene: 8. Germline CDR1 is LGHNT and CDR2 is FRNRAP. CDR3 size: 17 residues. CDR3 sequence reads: CASGLVLGGLAGEEQFF. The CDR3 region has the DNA TGTGCTAGTGGTTTGGTACTCGGGGGACTAGCGGGAGAGGAGCAGTTCTTC.

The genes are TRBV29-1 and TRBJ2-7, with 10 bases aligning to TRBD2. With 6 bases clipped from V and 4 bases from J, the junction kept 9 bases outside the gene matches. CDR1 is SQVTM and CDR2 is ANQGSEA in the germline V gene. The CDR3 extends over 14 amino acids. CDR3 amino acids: CSVIPASGSYEQYF. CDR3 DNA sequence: TGCAGCGTCATTCCGGCTAGCGGGAGTTACGAGCAGTACTTC.

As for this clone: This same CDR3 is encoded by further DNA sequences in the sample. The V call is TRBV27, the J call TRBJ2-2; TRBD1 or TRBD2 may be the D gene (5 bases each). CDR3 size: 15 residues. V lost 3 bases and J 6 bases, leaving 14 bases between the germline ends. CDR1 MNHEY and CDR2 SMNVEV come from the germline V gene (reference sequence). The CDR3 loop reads CASSLRGRPAGELFF. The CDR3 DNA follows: TGTGCCAGCAGTTTGAGGGGAAGGCCCGCCGGGGAGCTGTTTTTT.

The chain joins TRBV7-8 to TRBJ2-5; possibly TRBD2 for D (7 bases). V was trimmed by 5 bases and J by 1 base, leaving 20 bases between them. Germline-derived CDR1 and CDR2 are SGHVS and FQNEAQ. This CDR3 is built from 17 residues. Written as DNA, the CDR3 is TGTGCCAGCAGCCAGGGGTCAGCGGGACGTCCCCAAGAGACCCAGTACTTC. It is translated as CASSQGSAGRPQETQYF.

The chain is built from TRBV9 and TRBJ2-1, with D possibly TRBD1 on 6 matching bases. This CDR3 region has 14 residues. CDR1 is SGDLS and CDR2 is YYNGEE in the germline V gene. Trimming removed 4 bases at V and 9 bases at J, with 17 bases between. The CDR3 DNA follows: TGTGCCAGCAGCCCCCGTCGAGCAGGGGTTGAGCAGTTCTTC. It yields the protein CASSPRRAGVEQFF.

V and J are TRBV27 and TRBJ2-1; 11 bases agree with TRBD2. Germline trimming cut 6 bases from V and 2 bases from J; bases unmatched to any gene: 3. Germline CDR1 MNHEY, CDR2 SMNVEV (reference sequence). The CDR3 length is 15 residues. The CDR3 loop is CASRGLAAPYNEQFF. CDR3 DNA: TGTGCCAGCAGGGGACTAGCGGCACCCTACAATGAGCAGTTCTTC.

CDR3 nucleotide sequence: TGCGCCAGCAGCCAAGAGCGGGGCGCCCACGAGCAGTACTTC. Translated, it gives CASSQERGAHEQYF. The rearrangement links TRBV4-3 to TRBJ2-7, with TRBD2 as a possible D gene (6 bases). CDR1 LGHNA and CDR2 YSLEER come from the germline V gene. V dropped 0 bases and J dropped 5 bases, with 11 bases sitting between them. The CDR3 sequence is 14 residues long.

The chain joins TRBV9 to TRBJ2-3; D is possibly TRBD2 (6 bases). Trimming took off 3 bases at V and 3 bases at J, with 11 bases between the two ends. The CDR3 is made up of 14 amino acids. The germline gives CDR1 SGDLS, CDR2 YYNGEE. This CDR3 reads CASSAEGSTDTQYF. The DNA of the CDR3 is TGTGCCAGCAGCGCGGAGGGGTCGACAGATACGCAGTATTTT.

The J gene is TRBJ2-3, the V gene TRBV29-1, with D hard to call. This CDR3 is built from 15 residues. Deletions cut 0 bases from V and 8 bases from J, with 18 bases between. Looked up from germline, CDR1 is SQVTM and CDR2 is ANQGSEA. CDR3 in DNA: TGCAGCGTTGAAGAGCTGAGGACGGGCTTCGGTACGCAGTATTTT. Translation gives CSVEELRTGFGTQYF.